Listed here are 19 T cell receptor beta chains from one sample, sequenced in a study of lymphopenia after photon versus proton radiotherapy. Sequencing used immunoSEQ multiplex PCR; TCRdb keeps in-frame clones, though not all of them. The table has under 30,000 clones, about 87% seen once. The sample in question was peripheral blood, obtained from a patient treated with proton-based radiotherapy. The receptors come from a woman aged 55-70 years with cholangiocarcinoma. Some clones in this sample may be carry-over from other donors' samples.

This chain connects TRBV5-1 to TRBJ2-7, with D uncertain. V was shortened by 1 base and J by 1 base, with 12 bases between the two germline ends. Germline loops: CDR1 SGHRS, CDR2 YFSETQ. This CDR3 is built from 15 residues. The DNA of the CDR3 is TGCGCCAGCAGCTTGAGTCCCACCGGGTCCTACGAGCAGTACTTC. As protein: CASSLSPTGSYEQYF. Variable domain in full (rest from reference TRBV5-1 and TRBJ2-7): KAGVTQTPRYLIKTRGQQVTLSCSPISGHRSVSWYQQTPGQGLQFLFEYFSETQRNKGNFPGRFSGRQFSNSRSEMNVSTLELGDSALYLCASSLSPTGSYEQYFGPGTRLTVT.

Of note for this clone: One junction end does not reproduce the germline sequence, and a read error may be involved. The chain is built from TRBV18 and TRBJ1-5, with a possible D match to TRBD1 (6 bases). CDR1 and CDR2 from the germline V gene are KGHSH and LQKENI. The CDR3 has 13 amino acids. CDR3 nucleotide sequence: TGTGCCAGCTCGCCACAGGGTGGTGAGCCCCAGCATTTT. It translates to CASSPQGGEPQHF.

The rearrangement joins TRBV5-1 to TRBJ2-1; tentative D call: TRBD2 (6 bases). V gave up 4 bases and J gave up 8 bases, with 16 bases separating them. This CDR3 has 14 amino acids. The V gene's germline CDR1 is SGHRS and CDR2 YFSETQ. CDR3 amino acids: CASSPRGPGDEQFF. CDR3 nucleotides: TGCGCCAGCAGCCCCCGCGGTCCGGGGGATGAGCAGTTCTTC.

The chain couples TRBV5-6 to TRBJ1-2; D unresolved. Trimming cost V 1 base and J 2 bases, with 6 bases left between them. CDR3 size: 13 residues. From germline, CDR1 is SGHDT and CDR2 YYEEEE. As DNA, the CDR3 is TGTGCCAGCAGCTTGTCCAGGAACTATGGCTACACCTTC. This translates into CASSLSRNYGYTF.

The chain employs TRBV5-5 and TRBJ1-5; the D gene is possibly TRBD1 (6 bases). In germline, CDR1 is SGHKS, CDR2 YYEKEE (reference sequence). The CDR3 totals 15 residues. V was trimmed by 2 bases and J by 1 base, leaving 10 bases between them. The CDR3 is CASSFEGGSNQPQHF. CDR3 DNA: TGTGCCAGCAGCTTTGAGGGGGGAAGCAATCAGCCCCAGCATTTT.

The chain links TRBV6-5 to TRBJ1-2; 9 bases fit TRBD1. The germline gives CDR1 MNHEY, CDR2 SVGAGI. The CDR3 loop spans 15 amino acids. The V gene end was trimmed by 4 bases and the J gene end by 4 bases; junction bases not matched to a gene: 7. In DNA form, the CDR3 reads TGTGCCAGCAGTTTCACAGGGGGCAGAACCTATGGCTACACCTTC. This sequence encodes CASSFTGGRTYGYTF.

The chain links TRBV6-1 to TRBJ2-1; 8 bases fit TRBD2. Germline V gives CDR1 MNHNS, CDR2 SASEGT. V shed 6 bases and J 4 bases; nucleotides not matched to a gene: 8. This CDR3 comprises 15 residues. CDR3 DNA: TGTGCCAGCAGACCCGGGACTAGGCCTTACAATGAGCAGTTCTTC. Translation gives CASRPGTRPYNEQFF.

Turning to this clone: At the DNA level, this CDR3 is encoded by other sequences in the same sample as well. V gene TRBV27 combines with J gene TRBJ2-7, with 8 positions matching TRBD1. V gave up 0 bases and J gave up 5 bases; unmatched junction bases: 3. The length of the CDR3 is 14 residues. Germline CDR1 and CDR2: MNHEY and SMNVEV (reference sequence). Here the CDR3 DNA reads TGTGCCAGCAGTTTATCCCCAGGGGGCCACGAGCAGTACTTC. Its protein product is CASSLSPGGHEQYF.

V usage is TRBV5-8 and J usage is TRBJ2-7, with 9 bases aligning to TRBD1. Per the germline V gene, CDR1 is SGHTS and CDR2 is YDEGEE. Trimming took 2 bases from V and 1 from J; bases not matched to a gene: 16. The CDR3 has 19 residues. The CDR3 DNA sequence: TGTGCCAGCAGCTTTCGCAAGGGACAGGGTTTTATTGGGTCCTACGAGCAGTACTTC. Its translation: CASSFRKGQGFIGSYEQYF.

V usage is TRBV9 and J usage is TRBJ2-7, with a weak D call TRBD1 (5 bases). The CDR3 spans 14 residues. V lost 0 bases and J lost 2, with 9 bases in between. Germline assignment: CDR1 SGDLS and CDR2 YYNGEE. The CDR3 protein is CASSVAGLAYEQYF. The CDR3, as DNA: TGTGCCAGCAGCGTAGCAGGGTTAGCCTACGAGCAGTACTTC.

The CDR3 DNA sequence: TGTGCCAGCAGCCCGACAACCGCTGGGACAGGGGGCTACGAGCAGTACTTC. Protein sequence: CASSPTTAGTGGYEQYF. The V call is TRBV7-9, the J call TRBJ2-7; 11 bases are a match to TRBD1. The J segment lost 3 bases and the V segment lost 5 bases, leaving 12 bases of the junction unmatched. Germline assignment: CDR1 SEHNR and CDR2 FQNEAQ (reference sequence). The CDR3 has 17 residues.

The V and J genes are TRBV7-9 and TRBJ2-7; 11 nucleotides match TRBD1. Germline CDR1 and CDR2: SEHNR and FQNEAQ (reference sequence). V lost 5 bases to trimming and J lost 3 bases; unmatched junction nucleotides: 3. This CDR3 is 14 amino acids long. CDR3 bases: TGTGCCAGCAGCCAGGACAGGGGGCTCTACGAGCAGTACTTC. Its protein is CASSQDRGLYEQYF.

The chain combines TRBV19 with TRBJ1-2; D unclear. This CDR3 has 15 amino acids. The V and J ends lost 4 bases and 0 bases respectively, with 12 bases between them. The germline gives CDR1 LNHDA, CDR2 SQIVND (reference sequence). The CDR3, as DNA: TGTGCCAGTAGTACCGCCGGAACATCTAACTATGGCTACACCTTC. Its protein is CASSTAGTSNYGYTF.

The CDR3 protein is CASSSAGGMPSREQYF. CDR3 DNA sequence: TGCGCCAGCAGCTCCGCAGGGGGTATGCCCTCTCGGGAGCAGTACTTC. The chain combines TRBV5-1 with TRBJ2-7; 7 bases are a match to TRBD1. The CDR3 is made up of 16 amino acids. The ends lost 3 bases at V and 7 bases at J; junction bases unmatched: 16. In germline, CDR1 is SGHRS, CDR2 YFSETQ.

V is TRBV11-2 and J is TRBJ2-3; TRBD1 is a possible D gene (6 bases). Germline V CDR1 and CDR2: SGHAT, FQNNGV. Trimming cost V 7 bases and J 4 bases, with 15 bases left between them. The CDR3 sequence is 14 residues long. The CDR3 here is CASTLQGESDTQYF. The CDR3 DNA is TGTGCCAGCACACTACAGGGAGAATCAGATACGCAGTATTTT.

The chain joins TRBV11-2 to TRBJ1-2; D perhaps matches TRBD1 (5 bases). Trimming removed 1 base at V and 4 bases at J, with 10 bases between. The CDR3 has 14 amino acids. Germline CDR1 reads SGHAT; CDR2 reads FQNNGV. The CDR3, as DNA: TGTGCCAGCAGCTTAGCTCAGGGAGGCTATGGCTACACCTTC. It encodes CASSLAQGGYGYTF.

This chain joins TRBV5-6 and TRBJ2-7; TRBD1 aligns across 9 bases. The CDR3 runs 14 residues. The V and J ends lost 4 bases and 7 bases, in that order; junction bases with no gene match: 9. The germline V gene encodes CDR1 SGHDT and CDR2 YYEEEE. CDR3 sequence reads: CASSPRTGVQEQYF. For the CDR3, the DNA is TGTGCCAGCAGCCCCCGGACAGGGGTACAAGAGCAGTACTTC.

The V and J genes are TRBV5-4 and TRBJ1-4, with 7 nucleotides matching TRBD1. J lost 7 bases, V lost 5 bases, and 8 bases had no gene match. Germline values: CDR1 SGHNT, CDR2 YYREEE (reference sequence). The CDR3 covers 14 residues. The CDR3 sequence is CASRPGGLGEKLFF. The DNA of the CDR3 is TGTGCCAGCAGACCAGGGGGACTAGGTGAAAAACTGTTTTTT. Complete variable domain (other parts from reference TRBV5-4 and TRBJ1-4): ETGVTQSPTHLIKTRGQQVTLRCSSQSGHNTVSWYQQALGQGPQFIFQYYREEENGRGNFPPRFSGLQFPNYSSELNVNALELDDSALYLCASRPGGLGEKLFFGSGTQLSVL.

The chain has TRBV19 and TRBJ2-7, with 8 bases matching TRBD2. Germline-derived CDR1 and CDR2 are LNHDA and SQIVND (reference sequence). This CDR3 region has 13 residues. Unmatched junction bases numbered 7, after V lost 7 bases and J lost 5 bases. As DNA, the CDR3 is TGTGCCAGTAAGAAGCGGGAGACGCACGAGCAGTACTTC. Translation gives CASKKRETHEQYF.